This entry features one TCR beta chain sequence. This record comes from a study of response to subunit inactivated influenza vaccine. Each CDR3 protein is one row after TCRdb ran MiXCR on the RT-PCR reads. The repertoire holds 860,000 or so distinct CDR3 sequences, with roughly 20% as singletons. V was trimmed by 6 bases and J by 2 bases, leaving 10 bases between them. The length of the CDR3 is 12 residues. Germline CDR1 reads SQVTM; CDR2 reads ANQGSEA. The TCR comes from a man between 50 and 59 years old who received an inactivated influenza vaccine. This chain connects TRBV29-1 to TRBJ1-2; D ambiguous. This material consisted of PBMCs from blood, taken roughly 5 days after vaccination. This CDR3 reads CSVGDPNYGYTF. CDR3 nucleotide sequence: TGCAGCGTCGGAGATCCGAACTATGGCTACACCTTC.